A selection of T cell receptor beta chains follows, all from one sample in a study of long-term antiretroviral therapy in people with HIV. The repertoire was sequenced with immunoSEQ multiplex PCR; TCRdb's copy has only in-frame clones and lacks some. The sample yields under 20,000 clones, 80% seen once. This sample comprised unsorted PBMCs, obtained 0.1 years before starting antiretroviral therapy. The receptor source for this set is a man in his late teens or twenties with HIV. CDR3s include the opening cysteine and the closing phenylalanine or tryptophan. The D gene is left open where the match is weak. Clone size is given for some rows only: seen once, a few or many times, or a class if the clone is expanded.

CDR3 protein: CAGSQDRGWYTEAFF
CDR3 DNA: TGCGCCGGCAGCCAAGACCGCGGGTGGTACACTGAAGCTTTCTTT
V gene: TRBV4-3
clone size: .
D gene: .
J gene: TRBJ1-1

CDR3 protein: CASSKDTGELFF
CDR3 DNA: TGTGCCAGCAGCAAAGACACCGGGGAGCTGTTTTTT
V gene: TRBV11-3
clone size: .
D gene: .
J gene: TRBJ2-2

CDR3 protein: CASSHPGADTQYF
CDR3 DNA: TGCGCCAGCAGCCACCCCGGAGCAGATACGCAGTATTTT
V gene: TRBV4-3
clone size: .
D gene: .
J gene: TRBJ2-3

CDR3 protein: CASSREGVEQPQHF
CDR3 DNA: TGTGCCAGTAGTAGGGAGGGGGTAGAGCAGCCCCAGCATTTT
V gene: TRBV19
clone size: .
D gene: .
J gene: TRBJ1-5

CDR3 protein: CASSLDGRGGAKNIQYF
CDR3 DNA: TGTGCCAGCAGCTTAGATGGCAGGGGGGGTGCCAAAAACATTCAGTACTTC
V gene: TRBV7-8
clone size: .
D gene: .
J gene: TRBJ2-4

CDR3 protein: CASSPARQGGTEAFF
CDR3 DNA: TGTGCCAGCAGCCCCGCCAGGCAGGGGGGGACTGAAGCTTTCTTT
V gene: TRBV5-4
clone size: .
D gene: TRBD1
J gene: TRBJ1-1

CDR3 protein: CASSDSLAADYNEQFF
CDR3 DNA: TGTGCCAGCAGTGACTCCCTCGCGGCAGACTACAATGAGCAGTTCTTC
V gene: TRBV6-4
clone size: .
D gene: .
J gene: TRBJ2-1

CDR3 protein: CASSLAMWAYTEAFF
CDR3 DNA: TGTGCCAGCAGCTTAGCTATGTGGGCGTACACTGAAGCTTTCTTT
V gene: TRBV7-2
clone size: .
D gene: .
J gene: TRBJ1-1

CDR3 protein: CASSDSLDRLGQPQHF
CDR3 DNA: TGTGCCAGTAGTGATTCTTTGGACAGGTTGGGACAGCCCCAGCATTTT
V gene: TRBV19
clone size: few
D gene: TRBD1
J gene: TRBJ1-5

CDR3 protein: CASSQDRAAGVGTQYF
CDR3 DNA: TGCGCCAGCAGCCAAGATCGGGCAGCGGGGGTGGGGACCCAGTACTTC
V gene: TRBV4-3
clone size: .
D gene: TRBD2
J gene: TRBJ2-5

CDR3 protein: CASSVLGGGDRETQYF
CDR3 DNA: TGTGCCAGCAGCGTATTGGGCGGGGGGGATCGGGAGACCCAGTACTTC
V gene: TRBV9
clone size: .
D gene: TRBD2
J gene: TRBJ2-5

CDR3 protein: CASSPGPSNYYEQYF
CDR3 DNA: TGTGCCAGCAGCCCCGGGCCTTCTAACTACTACGAGCAGTACTTC
V gene: TRBV6-5
clone size: .
D gene: .
J gene: TRBJ2-7

CDR3 protein: CASSEGGNYGYTF
CDR3 DNA: TGTGCCAGCAGTGAGGGGGGAAACTATGGCTACACCTTC
V gene: TRBV25-1
clone size: .
D gene: .
J gene: TRBJ1-2

CDR3 protein: CASSLVDRRAFF
CDR3 DNA: TGTGCCAGCAGTTTAGTCGACAGGAGGGCTTTCTTT
V gene: TRBV28
clone size: once
D gene: .
J gene: TRBJ1-1